Following are 8 T cell receptor beta chains from one sample sequenced in a study of T cells in Graves' hyperthyroidism and ophthalmopathy. Amplification targeted TCR beta CDR3 regions from RNA transcripts. The TCR CDR3 first-round RT-PCR relied on the HTBI primer set. TCRdb processed the multiplex PCR reads anew with MiXCR; each CDR3 protein has one entry. Found here are 250,000 to 300,000 distinct CDR3 sequences, around 20% of them singletons; the top ten hold under 45%. The sample taken for sequencing was blood. These receptors came from a man between 50 and 59 years old with Graves' ophthalmopathy.

This clonotype came up many times. CDR3 loop: CASSPLPIRYEQYF. CDR3 DNA: TGTGCCAGCTCACCGCTCCCTATTCGGTACGAGCAGTACTTC. V is TRBV18 and J is TRBJ2-7; no clear D gene. The CDR3 runs 14 residues. The V end was cut by 3 bases, the J end by 4 bases, with 13 bases between. The V gene's germline CDR1 is KGHSH and CDR2 LQKENI. The whole variable domain, remainder taken from reference TRBV18 and TRBJ2-7, is NAGVMQNPRHLVRRRGQEARLRCSPMKGHSHVYWYRQLPEEGLKFMVYLQKENIIDESGMPKERFSAEFPKEGPSILRIQQVVRGDSAAYFCASSPLPIRYEQYFGPGTRLTVT.

The chain employs TRBV28 and TRBJ2-1; no clear D gene. Per the germline V gene, CDR1 is MDHEN and CDR2 is SYDVKM. V shed 10 bases and J shed 3 bases, with 19 bases lying between them. This CDR3 spans 15 amino acids. As DNA, the CDR3 is TGTGCCATCTCTCAAACGGGCGGCTTCTACAATGAGCAGTTCTTC. Its translation is CAISQTGGFYNEQFF.

This clonotype has a handful of counts. The chain joins TRBV6-1 to TRBJ2-1, with 10 bases lining up with TRBD2. The CDR3 contains 15 residues. V shed 6 bases and J 4 bases; nucleotides not matched to a gene: 6. The germline V gene encodes CDR1 MNHNS and CDR2 SASEGT. The CDR3, as DNA: TGTGCCAGCAGAGTACTAGCGGGGACTTACAATGAGCAGTTCTTC. It translates to CASRVLAGTYNEQFF.

The chain recombines TRBV12-3 or TRBV12-4 with TRBJ2-5, with TRBD1 as a possible D gene (5 bases). V lost 6 bases to trimming and J lost 0 bases, with 14 bases between them. CDR3 length: 15 residues. CDR3 nucleotides: TGTGCCAGCAGCCTCAGGGCTGGGGACCAAGAGACCCAGTACTTC. It yields the protein CASSLRAGDQETQYF.

J is TRBJ2-1 and V is TRBV10-2; perhaps TRBD2 as D (5 bases). The CDR3 spans 14 residues. Trimming stripped 3 bases from V and 7 bases from J, with 13 bases between. Germline V lookup: CDR1 WSHSY, CDR2 SAAADI. CDR3 bases: TGCGCCAGCAGTGACAACGGGATGGTTAATGAGCAGTTCTTC. As protein: CASSDNGMVNEQFF.

The sample holds a few counts of this clonotype. The chain has TRBV28 and TRBJ1-2, with D unresolved. The V end lost 3 bases, the J end lost 0 bases, and 5 bases lay between the germline ends. The CDR3 has 13 residues. Looked up from germline, CDR1 is MDHEN and CDR2 is SYDVKM. DNA of the CDR3: TGTGCCAGCAGTTTTGGGTCTAACTATGGCTACACCTTC. Encoded protein: CASSFGSNYGYTF.

At least ten counts were recorded for this clonotype. The gene calls are TRBV20-1 and TRBJ2-5, with 9 nucleotides matching TRBD1. Unmatched junction bases numbered 6, after V lost 0 bases and J lost 4 bases. The CDR3 has 15 amino acids. CDR1 is DFQATT and CDR2 is SNEGSKA in the germline V gene (reference sequence). CDR3: CSARDEGTGSETQYF. CDR3 DNA sequence: TGCAGTGCTAGAGATGAGGGGACAGGGTCAGAGACCCAGTACTTC.

This clonotype was found a few times. The chain links TRBV27 to TRBJ1-5, with D possibly TRBD1 on 6 matching bases. Germline V gene data show CDR1 as MNHEY and CDR2 as SMNVEV (reference sequence). CDR3 length: 16 amino acids. V lost 2 bases and J 4 bases, leaving 15 bases between the germline ends. The CDR3 spells CASSLRGVGRNQPQHF. The CDR3 DNA sequence: TGTGCCAGCAGTTTAAGGGGGGTGGGGAGAAATCAGCCCCAGCATTTT.